This TCR beta chain was found in a study of vaccination and CD4 T cells after COVID-19. A word on this clonotype: Antigen unknown.

Study outcomes and limitations: In convalescent patients, 304 of 307 vaccine-specific clones were mono-reactive for SARS-CoV-2 spike.

Treatment: approximately 9-day PBMC culture with coronavirus spike peptide pools or control peptides (ViraFEST assay). Harvesting of the unexposed donor's CD4+ T cells predated the COVID-19 pandemic (2011-2018). Before TCRs were sequenced, ViraFEST expanded antigen-specific T cells with peptide pools. Wells that each held 1.8 million or so PBMCs were cultured with around 9.7 IU/ml IL-2 and 10 ug/ml peptide pools. Oncomine TCR Beta short-read sequencing was applied to DNA from cultured CD4+ T cells. DNA came from CD4+ T cells after culture. TCRdb fed the PCR reads into MiXCR, producing one record per CDR3 protein. The table records some 10,000 distinct CDR3 sequences, almost 30% of them present only once. This receptor was obtained from a human donor in good health. Sequencing used CD4+ T cells from blood, cultured in vitro.

The CDR3 coding sequence is TGTGCCAGCAGTTTCACAGGGGACGGCAATCAGCCCCAGCATTTT. This translates into CASSFTGDGNQPQHF. The chain employs TRBV28 and TRBJ1-5, with 7 nucleotides matching TRBD1. Germline CDR1 reads MDHEN; CDR2 reads SYDVKM. J lost 2 bases, V lost 3 bases, and 4 bases had no gene match. CDR3 length: 15 residues.